These 19 T cell receptor beta chains share one sample of origin, sequenced in a study of blood T cell repertoires in COVID-19. Measured with immunoSEQ multiplex PCR; TCRdb has only the in-frame clones, and not every one. This table has 250,000 or so clones, about nine tenths appearing once. The sequenced sample was peripheral blood. The receptors were gathered from a man in his sixties with acute or convalescent COVID-19.

The chain is built from TRBV7-6 and TRBJ1-6; unclear D gene. Per germline, CDR1 SGHVS and CDR2 FNYEAQ. The CDR3 covers 13 residues. Between the trimmed V and J ends, which lost 4 bases and 12 bases, there was a span of 13 bases. This chain's CDR3 is CASSSVDGRPLHF. DNA of the CDR3: TGTGCCAGCAGCTCCGTTGATGGGCGACCCCTCCACTTT.

This sequence joins TRBV6-5 and TRBJ1-1, with 8 nucleotides matching TRBD1. The germline V gene encodes CDR1 MNHEY and CDR2 SVGAGI. V was clipped by 7 bases and J by 1 base; unmatched bases: 8. The CDR3 consists of 15 residues. CDR3 nucleotide sequence: TGTGCCAGCACTTGGACAGGGCTCGAGAACACTGAAGCTTTCTTT. It is translated as CASTWTGLENTEAFF.

The chain uses TRBV3-1 (or the pseudogene TRBV3-2) and TRBJ2-5, with D hard to call. CDR1 LGHDT and CDR2 YNNKEL come from the germline V gene (reference sequence). There are 12 residues in the CDR3. V was cut by 4 bases and J by 4 bases, with 7 bases left in between. The CDR3 sequence is CASSRLGETQYF. The CDR3 region has the DNA TGTGCCAGCAGCCGCCTAGGAGAGACCCAGTACTTC.

The V gene is TRBV28, the J gene TRBJ2-4; 13 bases align to TRBD2. The CDR3 sequence is 16 residues long. V was clipped by 6 bases and J by 9 bases; unmatched bases: 11. The germline V gene encodes CDR1 MDHEN and CDR2 SYDVKM. Here the CDR3 DNA reads TGTGCCAGCAGATTAGGACTAGCGGGAGTGGTTGGCATTCAGTACTTC. It yields the protein CASRLGLAGVVGIQYF.

This chain joins TRBV24-1 and TRBJ2-3; 7 bases are shared with TRBD1. J lost 7 bases, V lost 4 bases, and 13 bases had no gene match. There are 16 residues in the CDR3. The germline V gene encodes CDR1 KGHDR and CDR2 SFDVKD. The chain's CDR3 is CATSDKGQNWMNTQYF. The CDR3 region has the DNA TGTGCCACCAGTGACAAGGGACAGAATTGGATGAATACGCAGTATTTT.

This chain links TRBV5-8 with TRBJ2-1, with 9 bases lining up with TRBD2. Unmatched junction bases numbered 6, after V lost 0 bases and J lost 2 bases. CDR1 and CDR2 from the germline V gene are SGHTS and YDEGEE. The CDR3 is 17 residues long. The CDR3 nucleotides read TGTGCCAGCAGCTTGGTAGCGGGAGTTGAGCCCTACAATGAGCAGTTCTTC. Protein sequence: CASSLVAGVEPYNEQFF.

V gene TRBV28 combines with J gene TRBJ2-7, with 8 bases fitting TRBD1. V lost 5 bases to trimming and J lost 4 bases; unmatched junction nucleotides: 7. Germline CDR1 MDHEN, CDR2 SYDVKM. This CDR3 has 14 amino acids. The CDR3 loop reads CASSHYRGSYEQYF. As DNA, the CDR3 is TGTGCCAGCAGTCACTACAGGGGGTCATACGAGCAGTACTTC.

This clone was observed once. The chain employs TRBV6-5 and TRBJ2-7, with TRBD1 identical over 10 bases. With 5 bases clipped from V and 3 bases from J, the junction kept 7 bases outside the gene matches. The germline gives CDR1 MNHEY, CDR2 SVGAGI. The CDR3 extends over 15 amino acids. The chain's CDR3 is CASSHGTGDYYEQYF. The CDR3 nucleotides are TGTGCCAGCAGTCACGGGACAGGGGATTACTACGAGCAGTACTTC.

This clone appeared a few times. This rearrangement joins TRBV28 to TRBJ1-2; D not resolved. With 5 bases removed from V and 7 bases from J, the gap between germline ends came to 11 bases. Germline V gene data show CDR1 as MDHEN and CDR2 as SYDVKM. This CDR3 contains 12 residues. CDR3 sequence reads: CASSIREGGYTF. The CDR3 DNA follows: TGTGCCAGCAGTATAAGGGAGGGTGGCTACACCTTC.

The V call is TRBV5-1, the J call TRBJ2-7; 13 bases are a match to TRBD2. Germline V CDR1 and CDR2: SGHRS, YFSETQ. The ends lost 0 bases at V and 3 bases at J; junction bases unmatched: 6. The CDR3 spans 17 residues. In DNA, the CDR3 is TGCGCCAGCAGCTTGGAGGAGGGACTAGCGGGGATCTACGAGCAGTACTTC. Amino acid sequence: CASSLEEGLAGIYEQYF.

This rearrangement joins TRBV4-2 to TRBJ1-1, with a tentative D call TRBD1 (5 bases). The CDR3 is 16 amino acids. Between the trimmed V and J ends, which lost 0 bases and 5 bases, there was a span of 16 bases. Germline V CDR1 and CDR2: LGHNA, YNFKEQ. In DNA form, the CDR3 reads TGTGCCAGCAGCCAAGATATGGGGAGTGGGGGGACTGAAGCTTTCTTT. This encodes CASSQDMGSGGTEAFF.

The genes are TRBV2 and TRBJ2-3; 7 bases match TRBD2. Germline trimming cut 1 base from V and 0 bases from J; bases unmatched to any gene: 4. Germline V CDR1 and CDR2: SNHLY, FYNNEI. There are 16 residues in the CDR3. The CDR3 DNA reads as TGTGCCAGCAGTGAAGTCGTGACTAGCAGCACAGATACGCAGTATTTT. This gives the protein CASSEVVTSSTDTQYF.

This clone is a singleton in its sample. The genes are TRBV5-8 and TRBJ1-5; 10 nucleotides align to TRBD1. In germline, CDR1 is SGHTS, CDR2 YDEGEE. Trimming at V came to 0 bases and at J to 10 bases, leaving 4 bases not matched to a gene. This CDR3 region has 14 residues. CDR3: CASSLGQGAFPQHF. Written as DNA, the CDR3 is TGTGCCAGCAGCTTGGGACAGGGGGCTTTCCCCCAGCATTTT.

V is TRBV3-1 (or the pseudogene TRBV3-2) and J is TRBJ2-1, with TRBD2 as a possible D gene (6 bases). V was cut by 2 bases and J by 5 bases, with 7 bases left in between. From germline, CDR1 is LGHDT and CDR2 YNNKEL (reference sequence). The CDR3 extends over 13 amino acids. CDR3 amino acids: CASSQWGDNEQFF. The CDR3 DNA is TGTGCCAGCAGCCAATGGGGGGACAATGAGCAGTTCTTC.

A remark on this clone: Additional DNA sequences in this sample encode the identical CDR3. V gene TRBV6-5 combines with J gene TRBJ1-2; 8 bases match TRBD1. With V trimmed by 6 bases and J by 4 bases, 7 bases remained unmatched. The germline gives CDR1 MNHEY, CDR2 SVGAGI. The CDR3 has 14 amino acids. The CDR3 DNA follows: TGTGCCAGCAGCAAAGGACAGGGCCTCTATGGCTACACCTTC. This codes for CASSKGQGLYGYTF.

The chain has TRBV29-1 and TRBJ2-1; TRBD1 agrees at 8 bases. V lost 7 bases to trimming and J lost 2 bases; unmatched junction nucleotides: 13. The V gene's germline CDR1 is SQVTM and CDR2 ANQGSEA. The CDR3 runs 16 residues. The CDR3: CSALSRDRGPYNEQFF. The CDR3 nucleotides are TGCAGCGCCCTGTCCCGTGACAGGGGACCCTACAATGAGCAGTTCTTC.

The rearrangement uses TRBV7-8 and TRBJ2-7, with TRBD1 matching 9 bases. This CDR3 is 15 amino acids long. Trimming took 5 bases from V and 1 from J; bases not matched to a gene: 6. Looked up from germline, CDR1 is SGHVS and CDR2 is FQNEAQ. The CDR3 reads CASSTMGQGSYEQYF. The CDR3 DNA is TGTGCCAGCAGCACCATGGGACAGGGATCCTACGAGCAGTACTTC.

V is TRBV6-2 or TRBV6-3 and J is TRBJ1-1; weak D call: TRBD1 (6 bases). V dropped 5 bases and J dropped 0 bases, with 19 bases sitting between them. This CDR3 is built from 17 residues. Germline CDR1 is MNHEY and CDR2 is SVGEGT. The CDR3: CASSRIRQANLNTEAFF. CDR3 nucleotide sequence: TGTGCCAGCAGTCGCATTAGACAGGCGAACTTGAACACTGAAGCTTTCTTT.

The CDR3 loop is CASSLASGRTDGYTF. CDR3 coding DNA: TGCGCCAGCAGCTTGGCCTCCGGGAGGACTGACGGCTACACCTTC. The chain uses TRBV5-1 and TRBJ1-2, with D uncertain. The CDR3 consists of 15 residues. Trimming removed 0 bases at V and 8 bases at J, with 17 bases between. Germline V gene sequence: CDR1 SGHRS, CDR2 YFSETQ. The full variable domain, its missing parts supplied by reference TRBV5-1 and TRBJ1-2, is KAGVTQTPRYLIKTRGQQVTLSCSPISGHRSVSWYQQTPGQGLQFLFEYFSETQRNKGNFPGRFSGRQFSNSRSEMNVSTLELGDSALYLCASSLASGRTDGYTFGSGTRLTVV.